A selection of T cell receptor beta chains follows, all from one sample in a study of blood T cell repertoires in COVID-19. Assay used: immunoSEQ multiplex PCR; TCRdb lists only in-frame clones, some missing. The profile covers about 260,000 clones, with about 88% appearing a single time and over 4% taken by the ten largest. Sequenced input: peripheral blood. These receptors came from a man aged 55 to 69 who had recovered from COVID-19. Both conserved end residues are part of each CDR3. Each record gives: CDR3 protein, CDR3 DNA, V gene, D gene, J gene, clone size. A D gene is named only where the DNA matches it firmly. Expanded clones are given a class, and other clones once, few, many or no size at all.

CASGPRTGQYF | TGTGCCAGTGGACCCAGGACAGGGCAGTATTTT | TRBV19 | TRBD1 | TRBJ2-3 | once
CAISAALGTNNQPQHF | TGTGCCATCAGTGCGGCTTTGGGGACAAATAATCAGCCCCAGCATTTT | TRBV10-3 | . | TRBJ1-5 | few
CASSLLASGGSTEAFF | TGTGCCAGCAGCTTATTGGCGTCAGGGGGTTCCACTGAAGCTTTCTTT | TRBV7-8 | TRBD1 | TRBJ1-1 | .
CASRLAPRGYSNQPQHF | TGTGCCAGCAGATTAGCGCCGCGGGGTTATAGCAATCAGCCCCAGCATTTT | TRBV7-8 | . | TRBJ1-5 | once
CASSHRGSTDTQYF | TGTGCCAGCAGCCACCGGGGGAGTACAGATACGCAGTATTTT | TRBV7-9 | . | TRBJ2-3 | .
CASSIGTVNQPQHF | TGTGCCAGTAGTATTGGGACAGTCAATCAGCCCCAGCATTTT | TRBV19 | TRBD1 | TRBJ1-5 | .
CATSDRKGGDTQYF | TGTGCCACCAGTGACCGGAAAGGAGGAGATACGCAGTATTTT | TRBV24-1 | . | TRBJ2-3 | .
CASSKIRGNEQFF | TGTGCCAGCAGCAAGATAAGGGGCAATGAGCAGTTCTTC | TRBV7-2 | . | TRBJ2-1 | .
CASSSGQGRVADTQYF | TGTGCCAGCAGCTCGGGACAGGGAAGAGTCGCAGATACGCAGTATTTT | TRBV9 | TRBD1 | TRBJ2-3 | .
CASSTLAGETYEQYF | TGTGCCAGCTCAACGCTAGCGGGGGAAACCTACGAGCAGTACTTC | TRBV18 | TRBD2 | TRBJ2-7 | .
CASSESSGGLLGGELFF | TGCGCCAGCAGTGAGTCTAGCGGGGGCTTGCTTGGAGGGGAGCTGTTTTTT | TRBV10-1 | TRBD2 | TRBJ2-2 | .
CASSLLGVPPMNTEAFF | TGTGCCAGCAGTTTACTGGGAGTACCACCCATGAACACTGAAGCTTTCTTT | TRBV27 | . | TRBJ1-1 | .
CASSAHRGGFTGELFF | TGTGCCAGCAGCGCGCACAGGGGTGGTTTCACCGGGGAGCTGTTTTTT | TRBV5-6 | TRBD1 | TRBJ2-2 | .
CASSQDNFRQNTEAFF | TGTGCCAGCAGCCAAGATAATTTCCGACAGAACACTGAAGCTTTCTTT | TRBV3-1/TRBV3-2 | . | TRBJ1-1 | .
CASSVGRTATNEKLFF | TGTGCCAGCAGCGTGGGGCGGACAGCAACTAATGAAAAACTGTTTTTT | TRBV9 | . | TRBJ1-4 | .